The 8 T cell receptor beta chains reported below all come from one sample, sequenced in a study of T cell responses to AZD1222 COVID-19 vaccine. Assay used: immunoSEQ multiplex PCR; TCRdb lists only in-frame clones, some missing. The sample carries fewer than 200,000 clones, about 92% recorded once. The sample consisted of peripheral blood, taken 28 days after the second dose of the MenACWY control vaccine. The receptor source for this set is an adult who received the MenACWY meningococcal vaccine as a control.

This clone was seen once. The J gene is TRBJ1-2, the V gene TRBV12-3 or TRBV12-4; D call uncertain. The CDR3 is made up of 13 amino acids. Trimming cost V 6 bases and J 0 bases, with 8 bases left between them. CDR3 sequence reads: CASSPGPNYGYTF. CDR3 DNA sequence: TGTGCCAGCAGCCCCGGACCTAACTATGGCTACACCTTC.

For this clone: An end of the junction does not agree with germline; a read error may underlie this. This rearrangement joins TRBV29-1 to TRBJ1-4, with D possibly being TRBD1 (6 bases). Looked up from germline, CDR1 is SQVTM and CDR2 is ANQGSEA. There are 10 residues in the CDR3. The DNA for the CDR3 is TGCACCGCGTGGCAGGGGCATATGGTTTTT. Encoded protein: CTAWQGHMVF.

The chain carries TRBV19 and TRBJ1-2; TRBD1 matches at 8 bases. Germline V gives CDR1 LNHDA, CDR2 SQIVND (reference sequence). Unmatched junction bases numbered 7, after V lost 4 bases and J lost 3 bases. The CDR3 is 15 amino acids. In DNA, the CDR3 is TGTGCCAGTAGTACCCGACAGGGGTTGGACTATGGCTACACCTTC. Its translation: CASSTRQGLDYGYTF.

Comments on this clone: A read error may produce the germline difference seen at one junction end. This chain links TRBV19 with TRBJ2-5; TRBD2 might be the D (5 bases). The CDR3 contains 14 residues. Germline loops: CDR1 LNHDA, CDR2 SQIVND (reference sequence). This CDR3 reads CASSILGSQDTQYF. The CDR3 DNA is TGTGCCAGTAGTATCTTGGGGAGCCAAGATACCCAGTACTTC.

The chain carries TRBV9 and TRBJ2-2; D unclear. V was shortened by 1 base and J by 7 bases, with 8 bases between the two germline ends. The CDR3 runs 13 residues. The germline gives CDR1 SGDLS, CDR2 YYNGEE. The chain's CDR3 is CASSVSGGGELFF. The CDR3 DNA sequence: TGTGCCAGCAGCGTATCGGGTGGCGGGGAGCTGTTTTTT.

This rearrangement joins TRBV3-1 (or the pseudogene TRBV3-2) to TRBJ1-4, with D tentatively TRBD1 (5 bases). The V and J ends lost 7 bases and 4 bases respectively, with 10 bases between them. The CDR3 consists of 13 residues. Germline V gene lookup returns CDR1 LGHDT and CDR2 YNNKEL (reference sequence). The CDR3: CASTDSFNEKLFF. In nucleotides, the CDR3 is TGTGCCAGCACAGACAGTTTTAATGAAAAACTGTTTTTT.

This clone showed up just once. The chain links TRBV7-2 to TRBJ2-1; D is undetermined. This CDR3 contains 15 residues. The germline V and J ends were trimmed by 4 bases and 2 bases, with 12 bases remaining between them. Looked up from germline, CDR1 is SGHTA and CDR2 is FQGNSA. The DNA of the CDR3 is TGTGCCAGCAGCTCCCGACTTGCCCCCTACAATGAGCAGTTCTTC. This translates into CASSSRLAPYNEQFF.

The chain combines TRBV6-1 with TRBJ2-2; 8 positions agree with TRBD2. Germline assignment: CDR1 MNHNS and CDR2 SASEGT. J lost 2 bases, V lost 0 bases, and 2 bases had no gene match. The CDR3 has 16 amino acids. The CDR3 loop reads CASSEALAVNTGELFF. Here the CDR3 DNA reads TGTGCCAGCAGTGAAGCACTAGCGGTAAACACCGGGGAGCTGTTTTTT.